The clone carrying this T cell receptor beta chain was observed a single time. Germline V CDR1 and CDR2: SGDLS, YYNGEE. The V end was cut by 2 bases, the J end by 7 bases, with 10 bases between. The CDR3 is 14 residues long. The authors extracted RNA and reverse transcribed it into cDNA as the sequencing template. Only in-frame clones appear in the TCRdb table, and some are missing; sequencing was by immunoSEQ multiplex PCR. The sample carries nearly 95,000 clones, 70% to 85% recorded once. Treatment in this sample: oral pan-JAK inhibitor, 5-10 mg twice daily. The source of the sample is a study of CD8+ T cells in alopecia areata.

V and J are TRBV9 and TRBJ1-6; D might be TRBD1 (6 bases). The specimen comprised CD8+ T cells sorted from blood, sampled between weeks 44 and 45, from a patient treated with tofacitinib. The receptor was derived from a human donor with alopecia areata. As DNA, the CDR3 is TGTGCCAGCAGCGTGAAAGGACAGAATTCACCCCTCCACTTT. It yields the protein CASSVKGQNSPLHF. The whole variable domain, filled in from reference TRBV9 and TRBJ1-6, reads DSGVTQTPKHLITATGQRVTLRCSPRSGDLSVYWYQQSLDQGLQFLIQYYNGEERAKGNILERFSAQQFPDLHSELNLSSLELGDSALYFCASSVKGQNSPLHFGNGTRLTVT.